This entry features one TCR beta chain sequence. No antigen is known for it. The data stem from a study of T cell repertoires in cytomegalovirus infection. Each CDR3 protein is one row after TCRdb ran MiXCR on the reads. The sample has roughly 860,000 distinct CDR3 sequences; around a third are singletons. Trimming stripped 5 bases from V and 0 bases from J, with 11 bases between. The length of the CDR3 is 15 residues. Germline loops: CDR1 SGHVS, CDR2 FNYEAQ. This specimen consisted of cultured CD8+ T cells from PBMCs, obtained from culture after CMV antigen stimulation. This clonotype originated in a human donor in good health (CMV status not recorded). Some clones in this sample may be carry-over from other donors' samples. The V and J genes are TRBV7-6 and TRBJ2-1; D is unclear. The CDR3 reads CASSKGVSSYNEQFF. The CDR3 coding sequence is TGTGCCAGCAGCAAAGGAGTTAGCTCCTACAATGAGCAGTTCTTC.